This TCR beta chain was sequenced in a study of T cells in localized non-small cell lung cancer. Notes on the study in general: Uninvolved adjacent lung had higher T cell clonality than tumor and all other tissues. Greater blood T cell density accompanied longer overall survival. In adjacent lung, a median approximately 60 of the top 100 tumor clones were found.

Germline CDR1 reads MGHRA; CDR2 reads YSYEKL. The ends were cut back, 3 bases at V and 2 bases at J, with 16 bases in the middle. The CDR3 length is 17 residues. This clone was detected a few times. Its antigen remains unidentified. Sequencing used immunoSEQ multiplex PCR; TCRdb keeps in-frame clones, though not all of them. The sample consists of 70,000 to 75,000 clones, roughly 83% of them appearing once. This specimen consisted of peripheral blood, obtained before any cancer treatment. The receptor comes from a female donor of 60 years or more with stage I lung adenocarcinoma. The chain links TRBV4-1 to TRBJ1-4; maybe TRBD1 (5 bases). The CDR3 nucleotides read TGCGCCAGCAGCCAGGGGGTAAACCTTAGGACTAATGAAAAACTGTTTTTT. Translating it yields CASSQGVNLRTNEKLFF.